Reported below is one TCR beta chain. Its antigen is unknown. The source of the sample is a study of T-cell reconstitution after alpha-beta-depleted transplantation in children. Study conclusions and caveats: High day-60 TCRbeta diversity in some patients came from surviving recipient T cells and thymic progenitors. Two months or so post-transplant, alpha-beta T cells reportedly derived from several hundred expanded graft clones. At one year after transplant, newly produced T cells mostly accounted for T-cell counts and diversity.

The TCRbeta library incorporated unique molecular identifiers. MiXCR, run by TCRdb on the PCR reads, gives a single entry per CDR3 protein. The table records a few hundred thousand distinct CDR3 sequences, roughly a quarter of them present only once. This CDR3 comprises 21 residues. V lost 3 bases and J lost 4, with 34 bases in between. The chain is built from TRBV23-1 and TRBJ2-7; TRBD1 or TRBD2 may be the D gene (5 bases each). TRBV23-1 counts as an open reading frame of uncertain function. This sequence originates from a girl aged 2-10 years with Fanconi anemia, due to receive a stem cell transplant. The source material was PBMCs, sampled before TCRalphabeta/CD19-depleted stem cell transplant. In DNA form, the CDR3 reads TGCGCCAGCAGTCAGCGAACCCCCGGGACCTTCTCACATTTGAGTTCTTACGAGCAGTACTTC. This sequence encodes CASSQRTPGTFSHLSSYEQYF.